A selection of T cell receptor beta chains follows, all from one sample in a study of blood T cell repertoires in COVID-19. TCRdb's table, derived via immunoSEQ multiplex PCR, lists solely in-frame clones and lacks some. The sample has fewer than 250,000 clones; around 82% are singletons. The sample taken for sequencing was peripheral blood. These receptors all come from a woman between 40 and 55 years old with active or convalescent COVID-19. CDR3s include the opening cysteine and the closing phenylalanine or tryptophan. The order of the fields is J gene, D gene, V gene, clone size, CDR3 protein, CDR3 DNA. The D gene is left open where the match is weak. Clone size is shown for a subset of rows, as once, few, many or a class of expanded clone.

j_gene: TRBJ2-7; d_gene: TRBD2; v_gene: TRBV9; abundance: .; CDR3aa: CASSVAPGLAGEDEQYF; CDR3nt: TGTGCCAGCAGCGTAGCCCCGGGACTAGCGGGAGAAGACGAGCAGTACTTC
j_gene: TRBJ1-2; d_gene: .; v_gene: TRBV7-8; abundance: once; CDR3aa: CASSLARTAYGYTF; CDR3nt: TGTGCCAGCAGCTTAGCTAGGACAGCCTATGGCTACACCTTC
j_gene: TRBJ1-6; d_gene: TRBD1; v_gene: TRBV6-2/TRBV6-3; abundance: .; CDR3aa: CASSHRDRGLQSPLHF; CDR3nt: TGTGCCAGCAGTCACCGGGACAGGGGGCTACAGTCACCCCTCCACTTT
j_gene: TRBJ1-3; d_gene: .; v_gene: TRBV24-1; abundance: .; CDR3aa: CATSGSRVNHRNTIYF; CDR3nt: TGTGCCACCAGCGGGTCCAGGGTTAATCATCGAAACACCATATATTTT
j_gene: TRBJ2-5; d_gene: TRBD2; v_gene: TRBV2; abundance: .; CDR3aa: CASRWGGETQYF; CDR3nt: TGTGCCAGCAGGTGGGGGGGGGAGACCCAGTACTTC
j_gene: TRBJ2-2; d_gene: .; v_gene: TRBV6-6; abundance: .; CDR3aa: CASSYSSSGELFF; CDR3nt: TGTGCCAGCAGTTACTCATCGTCCGGGGAGCTGTTTTTT
j_gene: TRBJ2-3; d_gene: .; v_gene: TRBV6-5; abundance: once; CDR3aa: CASPPPEGDTQYF; CDR3nt: TGTGCCAGCCCTCCACCGGAGGGAGATACGCAGTATTTT
j_gene: TRBJ2-7; d_gene: .; v_gene: TRBV4-1; abundance: .; CDR3aa: CASSQGPSYEQYF; CDR3nt: TGCGCCAGCAGCCAAGGGCCCTCCTACGAGCAGTACTTC
j_gene: TRBJ2-7; d_gene: TRBD2; v_gene: TRBV7-2; abundance: .; CDR3aa: CASSQIGGTSHYEQYF; CDR3nt: TGTGCCAGCAGCCAGATTGGGGGGACTAGCCACTACGAGCAGTACTTC
j_gene: TRBJ1-4; d_gene: TRBD1; v_gene: TRBV28; abundance: .; CDR3aa: CASSWTGEEKLFF; CDR3nt: TGTGCCAGCAGTTGGACAGGCGAGGAAAAACTGTTTTTT
j_gene: TRBJ1-3; d_gene: .; v_gene: TRBV7-2; abundance: few; CDR3aa: CASRFDRSSGNTIYF; CDR3nt: TGTGCCAGCAGGTTCGACAGGAGCTCTGGAAACACCATATATTTT
j_gene: TRBJ1-5; d_gene: .; v_gene: TRBV7-2; abundance: .; CDR3aa: CASSLATGLNQPQHF; CDR3nt: TGTGCCAGCAGCTTAGCGACAGGTTTAAATCAGCCCCAGCATTTT
j_gene: TRBJ2-3; d_gene: .; v_gene: TRBV10-3; abundance: .; CDR3aa: CAISDIGGVADTQYF; CDR3nt: TGTGCCATCAGTGATATCGGCGGGGTTGCAGATACGCAGTATTTT
j_gene: TRBJ1-1; d_gene: TRBD1; v_gene: TRBV24-1; abundance: .; CDR3aa: CATYGTGPSFNTEAFF; CDR3nt: TGTGCCACCTACGGGACAGGGCCTTCCTTTAACACTGAAGCTTTCTTT
j_gene: TRBJ2-7; d_gene: TRBD1; v_gene: TRBV28; abundance: .; CDR3aa: CASRLEGQGAGEQYF; CDR3nt: TGTGCCAGCAGACTCGAGGGACAGGGGGCGGGTGAGCAGTACTTC
j_gene: TRBJ1-2; d_gene: .; v_gene: TRBV19; abundance: .; CDR3aa: CASTYDRLGGYTF; CDR3nt: TGTGCCAGTACCTACGATCGACTTGGGGGCTACACCTTC
j_gene: TRBJ2-6; d_gene: TRBD1; v_gene: TRBV24-1; abundance: .; CDR3aa: CATSGPRDRGLGGANVLTF; CDR3nt: TGTGCCACCAGTGGCCCCCGGGACAGGGGGCTAGGAGGGGCCAACGTCCTGACTTTC
j_gene: TRBJ2-3; d_gene: TRBD1; v_gene: TRBV24-1; abundance: .; CDR3aa: CATSGPRGSGSGTDTQYF; CDR3nt: TGTGCCACCAGTGGTCCCAGGGGGTCGGGATCTGGCACAGATACGCAGTATTTT
j_gene: TRBJ2-5; d_gene: TRBD2; v_gene: TRBV11-2; abundance: .; CDR3aa: CASSRLAGGRETQYF; CDR3nt: TGTGCCAGCAGTCGACTAGCGGGAGGACGGGAGACCCAGTACTTC
j_gene: TRBJ2-2; d_gene: .; v_gene: TRBV30; abundance: .; CDR3aa: CAWSDSLNTGELFF; CDR3nt: TGTGCCTGGAGCGACAGCTTGAACACCGGGGAGCTGTTTTTT
j_gene: TRBJ2-5; d_gene: TRBD2; v_gene: TRBV10-2; abundance: .; CDR3aa: CASSLRGETQYF; CDR3nt: TGCGCCAGCAGCCTGCGGGGGGAGACCCAGTACTTC
j_gene: TRBJ1-2; d_gene: TRBD1; v_gene: TRBV2; abundance: few; CDR3aa: CASSRQGADYGYTF; CDR3nt: TGTGCCAGCAGTCGACAGGGGGCGGACTATGGCTACACCTTC
j_gene: TRBJ1-5; d_gene: .; v_gene: TRBV2; abundance: .; CDR3aa: CASSENRVTGQPQHF; CDR3nt: TGTGCCAGCAGTGAAAATCGGGTGACGGGACAGCCCCAGCATTTT
j_gene: TRBJ1-1; d_gene: .; v_gene: TRBV6-6; abundance: .; CDR3aa: CASAAESDSPEAFF; CDR3nt: TGTGCCAGCGCCGCGGAGAGCGACAGCCCTGAAGCTTTCTTT
j_gene: TRBJ1-6; d_gene: .; v_gene: TRBV7-8; abundance: .; CDR3aa: CASSQTGRTPLHF; CDR3nt: TGTGCCAGCAGCCAGACAGGACGAACACCCCTCCACTTT
j_gene: TRBJ1-5; d_gene: .; v_gene: TRBV19; abundance: .; CDR3aa: CASSIGGASSQPQHF; CDR3nt: TGTGCCAGTAGTATTGGGGGGGCGTCAAGTCAGCCCCAGCATTTT
j_gene: TRBJ1-5; d_gene: .; v_gene: TRBV28; abundance: .; CDR3aa: CASSPHATLNQPQHF; CDR3nt: TGTGCCAGCAGTCCTCACGCTACTCTTAATCAGCCCCAGCATTTT
j_gene: TRBJ1-2; d_gene: TRBD1; v_gene: TRBV16; abundance: .; CDR3aa: CASSQSGQGRANYGYTF; CDR3nt: TGTGCCAGCAGCCAATCAGGACAGGGTAGGGCTAACTATGGCTACACCTTC
j_gene: TRBJ1-2; d_gene: TRBD1; v_gene: TRBV4-3; abundance: .; CDR3aa: CASSQGVQGARDYGYTF; CDR3nt: TGCGCCAGCAGCCAAGGGGTACAGGGGGCACGGGACTATGGCTACACCTTC
j_gene: TRBJ2-5; d_gene: TRBD2; v_gene: TRBV30; abundance: .; CDR3aa: CAWSVLGSGGQETQYF; CDR3nt: TGTGCCTGGAGTGTACTAGGTAGCGGGGGCCAAGAGACCCAGTACTTC
j_gene: TRBJ1-4; d_gene: .; v_gene: TRBV9; abundance: .; CDR3aa: CASSEGETPATNEKLFF; CDR3nt: TGTGCCAGCAGCGAGGGGGAGACACCAGCAACTAATGAAAAACTGTTTTTT
j_gene: TRBJ1-6; d_gene: TRBD1; v_gene: TRBV28; abundance: .; CDR3aa: CASNPTGGANSPLHF; CDR3nt: TGTGCCAGCAACCCGACAGGGGGCGCGAATTCACCCCTCCACTTT
j_gene: TRBJ2-7; d_gene: TRBD2; v_gene: TRBV5-1; abundance: .; CDR3aa: CASSEGLAATGEQYF; CDR3nt: TGCGCCAGCAGCGAGGGACTAGCAGCGACCGGCGAGCAGTACTTC
j_gene: TRBJ1-1; d_gene: .; v_gene: TRBV11-2; abundance: .; CDR3aa: CASSFTLQGAGTEAFF; CDR3nt: TGTGCCAGCAGCTTTACCCTGCAGGGAGCGGGCACTGAAGCTTTCTTT
j_gene: TRBJ1-4; d_gene: TRBD1; v_gene: TRBV7-9; abundance: .; CDR3aa: CASSFTGGFGEKLFF; CDR3nt: TGTGCCAGCAGCTTTACAGGGGGCTTTGGTGAAAAACTGTTTTTT
j_gene: TRBJ2-2; d_gene: TRBD2; v_gene: TRBV27; abundance: .; CDR3aa: CASRPHGDSGHRELFF; CDR3nt: TGTGCCAGCAGACCCCACGGGGATAGCGGGCACCGGGAGCTGTTTTTT
j_gene: TRBJ1-5; d_gene: TRBD1; v_gene: TRBV27; abundance: .; CDR3aa: CASSRQGAWGNQPQHF; CDR3nt: TGTGCCAGCAGTCGTCAGGGGGCTTGGGGCAATCAGCCCCAGCATTTT
j_gene: TRBJ2-7; d_gene: .; v_gene: TRBV30; abundance: .; CDR3aa: CAWRPRVRRDYEQYF; CDR3nt: TGTGCCTGGAGGCCCAGGGTTAGGAGGGACTACGAGCAGTACTTC
j_gene: TRBJ2-1; d_gene: .; v_gene: TRBV12-3/TRBV12-4; abundance: .; CDR3aa: CASSLRENEQFF; CDR3nt: TGTGCCAGCAGTCTCAGGGAAAATGAGCAGTTCTTC
j_gene: TRBJ2-7; d_gene: .; v_gene: TRBV12-3/TRBV12-4; abundance: .; CDR3aa: CASSLGAYEQYF; CDR3nt: TGTGCCAGCAGTTTAGGAGCCTACGAGCAGTACTTC
j_gene: TRBJ2-3; d_gene: .; v_gene: TRBV6-1; abundance: .; CDR3aa: CASSELLEDTQYF; CDR3nt: TGTGCCAGCAGTGAACTTCTAGAGGATACGCAGTATTTT
j_gene: TRBJ1-2; d_gene: .; v_gene: TRBV2; abundance: .; CDR3aa: CASSDAGDYGYTF; CDR3nt: TGTGCCAGCAGTGACGCAGGGGACTATGGCTACACCTTC
j_gene: TRBJ2-2; d_gene: TRBD2; v_gene: TRBV7-6; abundance: .; CDR3aa: CASSLSGGNTGELFF; CDR3nt: TGTGCCAGCAGCTTATCGGGGGGGAACACCGGGGAGCTGTTTTTT
j_gene: TRBJ2-5; d_gene: TRBD1; v_gene: TRBV5-4; abundance: .; CDR3aa: CASSSARQGETQYF; CDR3nt: TGTGCCAGCAGCTCGGCCAGACAGGGTGAGACCCAGTACTTC
j_gene: TRBJ2-7; d_gene: .; v_gene: TRBV11-2; abundance: few; CDR3aa: CASSTDSYEQYF; CDR3nt: TGTGCCAGCAGCACGGACAGTTACGAGCAGTACTTC
j_gene: TRBJ2-5; d_gene: .; v_gene: TRBV5-1; abundance: once; CDR3aa: CASRAGYQETQYF; CDR3nt: TGCGCCAGCAGGGCCGGGTACCAAGAGACCCAGTACTTC